This T cell receptor beta chain comes out of a study of Graves' ophthalmopathy and Graves' hyperthyroidism. Study-level information: By definition, stable hyperthyroidism involved no ophthalmopathy within 18 months of follow-up. Study observations and caveats: Blood was where most expanded thyroid clonotypes above 0.001 frequency also turned up.

This clonotype showed up many times. Its antigen is not identified. The CDR3 is 14 amino acids. Trimming left V 0 bases short and J 8 bases short, with 11 bases between. Germline CDR1 is SGHKS and CDR2 is YYEKEE (reference sequence). Investigators amplified TCR beta CDR3 regions from RNA transcripts. HTBI primers primed a first-round RT-PCR, and a second-round multiplex PCR followed. TCRdb reprocessed the multiplex PCR reads via MiXCR and lists one record per CDR3 protein. The sample holds about 1.1 million distinct CDR3 sequences, about two fifths seen once. The authors diagnosed from clinical symptoms, serum thyroxine, TRAb, thyroid ultrasound and orbital computed tomography.

The specimen was peripheral blood or thyroid tissue (not recorded which). The source of this sequence is an adult man with Graves' hyperthyroidism. The chain uses TRBV5-5 and TRBJ1-4; no clear D. The CDR3 DNA reads TGTGCCAGCAGCTTGGCCCTACACCCCGAAAAACTGTTTTTT. Translating it yields CASSLALHPEKLFF.